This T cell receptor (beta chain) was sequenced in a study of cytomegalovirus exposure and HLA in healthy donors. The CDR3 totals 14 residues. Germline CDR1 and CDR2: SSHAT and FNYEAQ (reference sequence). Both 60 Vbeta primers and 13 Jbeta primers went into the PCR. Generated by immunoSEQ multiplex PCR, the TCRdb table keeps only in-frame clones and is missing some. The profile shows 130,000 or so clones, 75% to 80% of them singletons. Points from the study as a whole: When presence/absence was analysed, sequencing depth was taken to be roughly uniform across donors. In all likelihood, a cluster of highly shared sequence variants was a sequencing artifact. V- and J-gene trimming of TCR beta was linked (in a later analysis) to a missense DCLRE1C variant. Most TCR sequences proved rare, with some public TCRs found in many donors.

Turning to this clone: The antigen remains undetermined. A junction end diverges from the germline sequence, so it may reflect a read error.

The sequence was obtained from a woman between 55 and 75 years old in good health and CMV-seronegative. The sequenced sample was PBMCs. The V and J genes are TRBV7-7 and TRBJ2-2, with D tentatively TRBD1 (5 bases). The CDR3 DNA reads TGTGCTAGCAGCGCGACCAGGGTTCCCGGGGAGCTGTTTTTT. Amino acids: CASSATRVPGELFF.